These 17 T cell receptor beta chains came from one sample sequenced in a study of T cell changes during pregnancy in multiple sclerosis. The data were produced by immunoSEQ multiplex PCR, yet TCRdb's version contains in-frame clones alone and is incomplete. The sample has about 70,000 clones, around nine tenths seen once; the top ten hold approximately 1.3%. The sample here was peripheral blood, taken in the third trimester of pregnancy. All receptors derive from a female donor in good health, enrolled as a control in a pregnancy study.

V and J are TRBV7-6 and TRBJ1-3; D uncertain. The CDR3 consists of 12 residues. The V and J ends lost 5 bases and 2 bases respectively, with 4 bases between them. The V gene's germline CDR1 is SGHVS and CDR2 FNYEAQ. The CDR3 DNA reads TGTGCCAGCAGCCTTCCTGGAAACACCATATATTTT. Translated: CASSLPGNTIYF.

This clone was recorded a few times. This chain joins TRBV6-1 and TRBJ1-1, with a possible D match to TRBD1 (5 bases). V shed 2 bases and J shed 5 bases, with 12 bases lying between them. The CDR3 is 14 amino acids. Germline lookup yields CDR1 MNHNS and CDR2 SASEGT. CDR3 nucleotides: TGTGCCAGCAGTGAAAGGCAGGGAGGTACTGAAGCTTTCTTT. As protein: CASSERQGGTEAFF.

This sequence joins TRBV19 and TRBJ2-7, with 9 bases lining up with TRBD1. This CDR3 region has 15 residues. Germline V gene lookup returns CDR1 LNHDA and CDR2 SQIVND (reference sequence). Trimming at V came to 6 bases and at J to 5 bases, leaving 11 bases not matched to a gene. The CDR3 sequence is CASRIRDRAWDEQYF. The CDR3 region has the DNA TGTGCCAGTAGGATCCGGGACAGGGCCTGGGACGAGCAGTACTTC.

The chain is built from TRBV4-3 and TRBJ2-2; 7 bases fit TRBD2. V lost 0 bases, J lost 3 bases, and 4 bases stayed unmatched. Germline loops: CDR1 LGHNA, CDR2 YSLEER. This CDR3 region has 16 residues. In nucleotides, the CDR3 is TGCGCCAGCAGCCAAGAAAGCGGGGCCTACACCGGGGAGCTGTTTTTT. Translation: CASSQESGAYTGELFF.

CDR3 in amino acids: CASSLFPGTANTEAFF. CDR3 bases: TGTGCCAGCAGTTTATTCCCCGGGACAGCGAACACTGAAGCTTTCTTT. V gene TRBV27 combines with J gene TRBJ1-1; the match to TRBD1 covers 7 bases. The CDR3 covers 16 residues. Germline CDR1 reads MNHEY; CDR2 reads SMNVEV (reference sequence). The J segment lost 1 base and the V segment lost 1 base, leaving 6 bases of the junction unmatched.

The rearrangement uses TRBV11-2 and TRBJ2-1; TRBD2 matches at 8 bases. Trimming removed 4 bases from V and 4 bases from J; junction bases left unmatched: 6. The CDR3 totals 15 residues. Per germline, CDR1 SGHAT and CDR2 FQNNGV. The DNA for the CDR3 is TGTGCCAGCAGCTCCGCGGGGGGCCTATACAATGAGCAGTTCTTC. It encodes CASSSAGGLYNEQFF.

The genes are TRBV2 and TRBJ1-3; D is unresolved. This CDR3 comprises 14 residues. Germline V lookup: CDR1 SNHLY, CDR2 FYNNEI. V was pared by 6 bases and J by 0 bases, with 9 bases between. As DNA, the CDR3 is TGTGCCAGCAGGGCCCAGAACTCTGGAAACACCATATATTTT. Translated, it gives CASRAQNSGNTIYF.

CDR3 loop: CATSGGGKAYEQYF. The CDR3 coding sequence is TGTGCCACCAGCGGCGGGGGCAAAGCCTACGAGCAGTACTTC. The V gene is TRBV15, the J gene TRBJ2-5; TRBD2 might be the D (7 bases). The J call may be faulty, since TRBJ2-7 better matches the DNA end. The germline gives CDR1 LNHNV, CDR2 YYDKDF (reference sequence). The CDR3 extends over 14 amino acids.

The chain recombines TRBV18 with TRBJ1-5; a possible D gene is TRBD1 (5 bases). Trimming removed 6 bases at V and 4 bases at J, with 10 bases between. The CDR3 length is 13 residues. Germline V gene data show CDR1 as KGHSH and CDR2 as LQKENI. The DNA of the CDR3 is TGTGCCAGCTCGCCAGGGCAAAATCAGCCCCAGCATTTT. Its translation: CASSPGQNQPQHF.

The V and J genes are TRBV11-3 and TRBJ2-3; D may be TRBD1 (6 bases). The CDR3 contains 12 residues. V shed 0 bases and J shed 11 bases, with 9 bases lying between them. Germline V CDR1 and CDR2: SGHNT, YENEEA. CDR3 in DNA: TGTGCCAGCAGCTTAGACCCGGGACAGCAGTATTTT. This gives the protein CASSLDPGQQYF. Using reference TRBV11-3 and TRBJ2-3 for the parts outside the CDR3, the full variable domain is EAGVVQSPRYKIIEKKQPVAFWCNPISGHNTLYWYLQNLGQGPELLIRYENEEAVDDSQLPKDRFSAERLKGVDSTLKIQPAELGDSAVYLCASSLDPGQQYFGPGTRLTVL.

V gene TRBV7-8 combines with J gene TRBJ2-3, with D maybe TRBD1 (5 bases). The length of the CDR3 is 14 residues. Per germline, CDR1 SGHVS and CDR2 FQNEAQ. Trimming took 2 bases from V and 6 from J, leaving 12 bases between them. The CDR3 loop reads CASSLLGRGDTQYF. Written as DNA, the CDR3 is TGTGCCAGCAGCTTACTTGGAAGGGGCGATACGCAGTATTTT.

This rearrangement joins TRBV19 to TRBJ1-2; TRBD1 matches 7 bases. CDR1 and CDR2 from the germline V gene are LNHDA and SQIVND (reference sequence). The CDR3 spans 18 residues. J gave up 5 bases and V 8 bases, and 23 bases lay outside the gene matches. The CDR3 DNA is TGTGCCAGTTTTAGTAGAACAACTGACCGGGACAGCATGTATGGCTACACCTTC. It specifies CASFSRTTDRDSMYGYTF.

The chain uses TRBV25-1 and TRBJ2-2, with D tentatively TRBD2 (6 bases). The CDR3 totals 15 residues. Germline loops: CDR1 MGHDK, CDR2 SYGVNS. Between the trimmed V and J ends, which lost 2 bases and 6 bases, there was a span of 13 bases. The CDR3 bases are TGTGCCAGCAGTGAAAACGTTGGAGGGCCCGGGGAGCTGTTTTTT. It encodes CASSENVGGPGELFF.

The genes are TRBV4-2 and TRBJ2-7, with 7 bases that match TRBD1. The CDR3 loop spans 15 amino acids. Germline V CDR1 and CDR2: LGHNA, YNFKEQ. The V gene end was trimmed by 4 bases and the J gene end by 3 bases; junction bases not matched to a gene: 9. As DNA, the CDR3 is TGTGCCAGCAGCCGAAGATGGGGACAGAACTACGAGCAGTACTTC. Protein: CASSRRWGQNYEQYF.

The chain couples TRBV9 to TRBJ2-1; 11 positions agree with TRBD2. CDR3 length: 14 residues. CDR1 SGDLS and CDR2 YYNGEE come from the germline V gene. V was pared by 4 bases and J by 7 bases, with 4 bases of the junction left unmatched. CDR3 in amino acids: CASSTSGGSNEQFF. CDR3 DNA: TGTGCCAGCAGCACTAGCGGGGGTTCAAATGAGCAGTTCTTC.

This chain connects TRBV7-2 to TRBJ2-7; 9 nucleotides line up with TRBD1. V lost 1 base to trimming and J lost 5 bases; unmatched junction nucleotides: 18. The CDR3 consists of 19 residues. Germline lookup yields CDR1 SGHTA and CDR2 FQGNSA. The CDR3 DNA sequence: TGTGCCAGCAGCTTAGTTGACAGGTTCCGACAGGGGGGAAGGCACGAGCAGTACTTC. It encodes CASSLVDRFRQGGRHEQYF.

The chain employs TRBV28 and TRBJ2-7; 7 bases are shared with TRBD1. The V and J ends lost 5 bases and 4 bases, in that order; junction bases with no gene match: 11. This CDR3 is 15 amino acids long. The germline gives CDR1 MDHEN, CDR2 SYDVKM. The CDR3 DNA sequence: TGTGCCAGCAGTGGACCGGGACAGTCAGAATACGAGCAGTACTTC. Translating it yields CASSGPGQSEYEQYF.